The sequence of this TCR beta chain was determined in a study of T cells in Graves' hyperthyroidism and ophthalmopathy. Study-wide points: Among thyroid clonotypes expanded above 0.001, most also appeared in blood.

The germline V gene encodes CDR1 SGHNT and CDR2 YYREEE (reference sequence). J was trimmed by 3 bases and V by 5 bases; bases with no gene match: 9. CDR3 size: 16 residues. Note on this clonotype: Its antigen is as yet unknown.

Regions amplified from RNA transcripts were the TCR beta CDR3 regions. Researchers ran a first-round RT-PCR on the TCR CDR3 using the HTBI primer set. TCRdb recomputed calls from the multiplex PCR reads with MiXCR, one row per CDR3 protein. This sample has about 560,000 distinct CDR3 sequences, with 14% found just once. This rearrangement joins TRBV5-4 to TRBJ1-1; the match to TRBD1 covers 11 bases. The sample consisted of blood. The source is a middle-aged woman with Graves' hyperthyroidism. DNA for the CDR3: TGTGCCAGCAGTAAATCCGGGACAGGGGGAGACACTGAAGCTTTCTTT. It yields the protein CASSKSGTGGDTEAFF.